Presented here are 12 T cell receptor beta chains from one specimen sequenced in a study of shared clonotypes between healthy human individuals. Assay used: immunoSEQ multiplex PCR; TCRdb lists only in-frame clones, some missing. The sample has about 1.1 million clones, roughly 77% seen once. The sequencing sample was made of memory CD4+ T cells from PBMCs. Subset specified: CD45RA-negative fraction. The receptors were sampled from a young man in good health. Some clones in this sample may be carry-over from other donors' samples.

This chain joins TRBV7-2 and TRBJ1-5, with a tentative D call TRBD1 (5 bases). The V end was cut by 1 base, the J end by 6 bases, with 13 bases between. Germline values: CDR1 SGHTA, CDR2 FQGNSA. CDR3 size: 15 residues. The CDR3: CASSLVATVVQPQHF. CDR3 nucleotides: TGTGCCAGCAGCTTAGTCGCGACAGTTGTTCAGCCCCAGCATTTT.

V and J are TRBV28 and TRBJ2-7, with 8 bases that match TRBD1. Trimming at V came to 3 bases and at J to 2 bases, leaving 6 bases not matched to a gene. This CDR3 spans 15 amino acids. Germline V CDR1 and CDR2: MDHEN, SYDVKM. In nucleotides, the CDR3 is TGTGCCAGCAGTTTTACAGGGGGGAAGGCCTACGAGCAGTACTTC. Its protein is CASSFTGGKAYEQYF.

The gene calls are TRBV30 and TRBJ2-1; D may match TRBD1 or TRBD2 (6 bases each). This CDR3 contains 13 residues. Germline CDR1 reads GTSNPN; CDR2 reads SVGIG (reference sequence). V was cut by 7 bases and J by 1 base, with 11 bases left in between. Written as DNA, the CDR3 is TGTGCCTTACAGGGACTGTCCTACAATGAGCAGTTCTTC. Translating gives CALQGLSYNEQFF.

This clone was detected a few times. The chain has TRBV5-1 and TRBJ1-2, with 12 bases that match TRBD1. The CDR3 is 15 amino acids. The germline gives CDR1 SGHRS, CDR2 YFSETQ. With V trimmed by 4 bases and J by 6 bases, 7 bases remained unmatched. The CDR3 sequence is CASSGGTGGSNGYTF. CDR3 DNA sequence: TGCGCCAGCAGCGGAGGGACAGGGGGCTCCAATGGCTACACCTTC.

V is TRBV27 and J is TRBJ2-7; 10 bases line up with TRBD2. J gave up 2 bases and V 2 bases, and 9 bases lay outside the gene matches. CDR1 is MNHEY and CDR2 is SMNVEV in the germline V gene (reference sequence). The length of the CDR3 is 17 residues. CDR3 amino acids: CASSLKLAGAYTYEQYF. The CDR3 DNA is TGTGCCAGCAGTTTAAAGCTAGCGGGAGCTTACACCTACGAGCAGTACTTC.

There are a few counts of this clone. The chain carries TRBV18 and TRBJ1-4; D uncertain. CDR3 length equals 14 residues. Trimming took off 4 bases at V and 0 bases at J, with 6 bases between the two ends. CDR1 is KGHSH, CDR2 LQKENI, per germline. CDR3 region: CASSQAATNEKLFF. CDR3 coding DNA: TGTGCCAGCTCACAAGCTGCAACTAATGAAAAACTGTTTTTT.

This clone occurred a few times. The V call is TRBV6-6, the J call TRBJ1-3, with D unresolved. In germline, CDR1 is MNHNY, CDR2 SVGAGI (reference sequence). Trimming stripped 2 bases from V and 0 bases from J, with 11 bases between. CDR3 length: 16 amino acids. The CDR3 region has the DNA TGTGCCAGCAGTTACCCCAACTTGGGCTCTGGAAACACCATATATTTT. Translation gives CASSYPNLGSGNTIYF.

The chain combines TRBV27 with TRBJ2-4, with 7 bases that match TRBD1. The germline gives CDR1 MNHEY, CDR2 SMNVEV (reference sequence). This CDR3 contains 13 residues. Trimming cost V 6 bases and J 7 bases; bases outside gene matches: 6. CDR3 amino acids: CASSAQGWNIQYF. The CDR3 DNA sequence: TGTGCCAGCAGCGCACAGGGGTGGAACATTCAGTACTTC.

This chain links TRBV27 with TRBJ1-2; D call uncertain. The CDR3 is 14 amino acids. The V end lost 2 bases, the J end lost 2 bases, and 9 bases lay between the germline ends. In germline, CDR1 is MNHEY, CDR2 SMNVEV (reference sequence). CDR3 amino acids: CASSLRAGNYGYTF. The CDR3 DNA is TGTGCCAGCAGTTTAAGGGCGGGGAACTATGGCTACACCTTC.

Written as DNA, the CDR3 is TGTGCCAGCAGTCTCGGGACAGGGGTCTTTGGGCAGTACTTC. This encodes CASSLGTGVFGQYF. V gene TRBV28 combines with J gene TRBJ2-7, with 10 bases fitting TRBD1. There are 14 residues in the CDR3. Germline CDR1 reads MDHEN; CDR2 reads SYDVKM. The V segment lost 5 bases and the J segment 9 bases; nucleotides outside the gene matches: 10.

This clone was seen once. The chain couples TRBV28 to TRBJ1-2, with TRBD1 matching 9 bases. Trimming removed 8 bases from V and 7 bases from J; junction bases left unmatched: 5. Germline CDR1 is MDHEN and CDR2 is SYDVKM. This CDR3 spans 12 amino acids. The CDR3, as DNA: TGTGCCAGCGGGACAGGGAATGTTGGCTACACCTTC. This sequence encodes CASGTGNVGYTF.

The gene calls are TRBV7-2 and TRBJ2-1; D remains ambiguous. The CDR3 length is 13 residues. Germline CDR1 and CDR2: SGHTA and FQGNSA. Trimming shortened V by 1 base and J by 8 bases, and 9 bases separated the two germline ends. The CDR3 is CASSLGWEDEQFF. The CDR3 bases are TGTGCCAGCAGCTTAGGATGGGAAGATGAGCAGTTCTTC.